The 27 T cell receptor beta chains below were found in one sample sequenced in a study of T cell changes during pregnancy in multiple sclerosis. The table came from immunoSEQ multiplex PCR; TCRdb's copy has only in-frame clones and leaves some out. The sample includes more than 65,000 clones, roughly 90% seen only once; the top ten take around 2.3%. The material sequenced was peripheral blood, taken in the first trimester of pregnancy. The receptors originated from a female donor with multiple sclerosis, enrolled in a pregnancy study.

The V call is TRBV27, the J call TRBJ1-6; 11 positions match TRBD1. CDR1 is MNHEY, CDR2 SMNVEV, per germline (reference sequence). V lost 3 bases to trimming and J lost 7 bases; unmatched junction nucleotides: 5. The CDR3 sequence is 16 residues long. The CDR3 DNA follows: TGTGCCAGCAGTTTGGACAGGGGGCAACGGAATTCACCCCTCCACTTT. Translation: CASSLDRGQRNSPLHF.

The rearrangement joins TRBV27 to TRBJ1-1; TRBD1 matches 10 bases. This CDR3 is built from 15 residues. Trimming cost V 5 bases and J 8 bases; bases outside gene matches: 11. Germline V gives CDR1 MNHEY, CDR2 SMNVEV (reference sequence). The CDR3 bases are TGTGCCAGCAGTCTGACAGGGGGCGTTTATCTGGAAGCTTTCTTT. Its translation is CASSLTGGVYLEAFF.

This chain uses TRBV4-1 with TRBJ2-2; 7 nucleotides align to TRBD1. The CDR3 extends over 15 amino acids. CDR1 MGHRA and CDR2 YSYEKL come from the germline V gene. Trimming took 4 bases from V and 5 from J; bases not matched to a gene: 7. The CDR3 coding sequence is TGCGCCAGCAGCCTCCCGACAGGGTCGACCGGGGAGCTGTTTTTT. This translates into CASSLPTGSTGELFF.

The chain couples TRBV5-1 to TRBJ2-3; D is undetermined. CDR1 and CDR2 from the germline V gene are SGHRS and YFSETQ. The CDR3 sequence is 12 residues long. Trimming stripped 3 bases from V and 2 bases from J, with 4 bases between. As DNA, the CDR3 is TGCGCCAGCAGCTCGTACACAGATACGCAGTATTTT. This gives the protein CASSSYTDTQYF.

V is TRBV28 and J is TRBJ1-1; D is uncertain. V shed 4 bases and J shed 3 bases, with 3 bases lying between them. In germline, CDR1 is MDHEN, CDR2 SYDVKM. This CDR3 region has 11 residues. The CDR3 reads CASSSYTEAFF. In DNA, the CDR3 is TGTGCCAGCAGTTCTTACACTGAAGCTTTCTTT.

J is TRBJ2-5 and V is TRBV18; D is perhaps TRBD2 (5 bases). Germline values: CDR1 KGHSH, CDR2 LQKENI. This CDR3 spans 15 amino acids. Deletions cut 3 bases from V and 7 bases from J, with 18 bases between. The CDR3 nucleotides read TGTGCCAGCTCACCCGGAACGGCTAGCCCTGGGACCCAGTACTTC. It translates to CASSPGTASPGTQYF.

The chain recombines TRBV4-2 with TRBJ2-2; a possible D gene is TRBD1 (5 bases). This CDR3 is 17 amino acids long. Between the trimmed V and J ends, which lost 4 bases and 5 bases, there was a span of 20 bases. Germline loops: CDR1 LGHNA, CDR2 YNFKEQ. CDR3 sequence (DNA): TGTGCCAGCAGCCCCCAGACTCTAGACAGCCGGACCGGGGAGCTGTTTTTT. Its protein is CASSPQTLDSRTGELFF.

V and J are TRBV5-4 and TRBJ2-3; 13 bases align to TRBD2. CDR1 and CDR2 from the germline V gene are SGHNT and YYREEE (reference sequence). This CDR3 comprises 17 residues. J gave up 4 bases and V 1 base, and 6 bases lay outside the gene matches. The CDR3: CASSLRLAGGYADTQYF. The CDR3, as DNA: TGTGCCAGCAGCTTGCGACTAGCGGGAGGTTACGCAGATACGCAGTATTTT.

The chain employs TRBV7-2 and TRBJ2-7; D unresolved. Germline assignment: CDR1 SGHTA and CDR2 FQGNSA. CDR3 length equals 14 residues. V lost 5 bases to trimming and J lost 0 bases, with 11 bases between them. The CDR3 loop is CASSLQLSSYEQYF. CDR3 nucleotides: TGTGCCAGCAGCCTCCAACTGAGCTCCTACGAGCAGTACTTC.

This clone was counted between two and nine times. The chain links TRBV29-1 to TRBJ1-1; 9 bases line up with TRBD1. Germline lookup yields CDR1 SQVTM and CDR2 ANQGSEA. J lost 4 bases, V lost 2 bases, and 2 bases had no gene match. This CDR3 comprises 13 residues. The CDR3 bases are TGCAGCGTTGAAACACAGGGGGCCACTGAAGCTTTCTTT. This sequence encodes CSVETQGATEAFF.

The chain links TRBV2 to TRBJ1-2; possible D gene TRBD1, 5 bases. Trimming left V 6 bases short and J 2 bases short, with 10 bases between. This CDR3 has 13 residues. CDR1 and CDR2 from the germline V gene are SNHLY and FYNNEI. CDR3: CASSRGLNYGYTF. CDR3 sequence (DNA): TGTGCCAGCAGCCGGGGGTTAAACTATGGCTACACCTTC.

This sequence joins TRBV7-9 and TRBJ1-2; D gene ambiguous. Trimming stripped 4 bases from V and 10 bases from J, with 13 bases between. This CDR3 has 12 amino acids. CDR1 SEHNR and CDR2 FQNEAQ come from the germline V gene (reference sequence). CDR3 nucleotides: TGTGCCAGCAGCTCACCCGGGTTGGACTACACCTTC. It encodes CASSSPGLDYTF.

In DNA, the CDR3 is TGTGCCAGCAGCAACCCGAGGGTGGCTAGCGGGGGATCCTACAATGAGCAGTTCTTC. Amino acids: CASSNPRVASGGSYNEQFF. The chain joins TRBV7-2 to TRBJ2-1, with 10 nucleotides matching TRBD2. Germline V gives CDR1 SGHTA, CDR2 FQGNSA. CDR3 size: 19 residues. J was trimmed by 1 base and V by 5 bases; bases with no gene match: 14.

This chain joins TRBV5-8 and TRBJ1-3; D is uncertain. V lost 1 base, J lost 4 bases, and 9 bases lay in between. The CDR3 loop spans 14 amino acids. CDR1 is SGHTS, CDR2 YDEGEE, per germline. The chain's CDR3 is CASSLLGAGNTIYF. Here the CDR3 DNA reads TGTGCCAGCAGCTTGCTGGGAGCAGGAAACACCATATATTTT.

V usage is TRBV5-6 and J usage is TRBJ2-4; 7 positions agree with TRBD1. This CDR3 has 18 residues. With 4 bases clipped from V and 1 base from J, the junction kept 14 bases outside the gene matches. CDR1 is SGHDT, CDR2 YYEEEE, per germline. CDR3 sequence (DNA): TGTGCCAGCAGCCGCCCGGGGATAGGGGGCCAGGCCAAAAACATTCAGTACTTC. It is translated as CASSRPGIGGQAKNIQYF.

The chain combines TRBV11-2 with TRBJ2-1; D is perhaps TRBD2 (5 bases). The germline V and J ends were trimmed by 3 bases and 3 bases, with 9 bases remaining between them. Germline V gives CDR1 SGHAT, CDR2 FQNNGV. The CDR3 loop spans 14 amino acids. The CDR3 nucleotides are TGTGCCAGCAGCTTCAGCGGCCTCTACAATGAGCAGTTCTTC. Amino acid sequence: CASSFSGLYNEQFF.

The chain recombines TRBV30 with TRBJ2-3, with D maybe TRBD2 (6 bases). The CDR3 extends over 11 amino acids. Germline CDR1 reads GTSNPN; CDR2 reads SVGIG (reference sequence). V gave up 2 bases and J gave up 15 bases, with 15 bases separating them. CDR3 DNA: TGTGCCTGGAGTCTAAGGAGGGGTCATTATTTT. It translates to CAWSLRRGHYF.

V usage is TRBV7-2 and J usage is TRBJ2-1, with 9 bases fitting TRBD2. The CDR3 covers 13 residues. V shed 4 bases, J shed 15 bases, and the junction held 10 bases outside the gene matches. CDR1 SGHTA and CDR2 FQGNSA come from the germline V gene. This chain's CDR3 is CASSSSIAGELFF. The DNA for the CDR3 is TGTGCCAGCAGCTCTTCGATAGCGGGAGAATTGTTCTTC.

The chain links TRBV2 to TRBJ2-3, with 9 bases aligning to TRBD2. The trim removed 8 bases at V and 2 bases at J, leaving 5 bases unmatched. Germline V gene lookup returns CDR1 SNHLY and CDR2 FYNNEI. There are 14 residues in the CDR3. The CDR3 DNA follows: TGTGCCAGCGCCGGGACTAGCCCCACAGATACGCAGTATTTT. Protein: CASAGTSPTDTQYF.

This clone is a singleton in its sample. The chain links TRBV6-6 to TRBJ1-2, with 8 nucleotides matching TRBD1. The CDR3 has 15 amino acids. Germline CDR1 is MNHNY and CDR2 is SVGAGI (reference sequence). With 6 bases clipped from V and 3 bases from J, the junction kept 9 bases outside the gene matches. The CDR3 reads CASRIGQGAHYGYTF. CDR3 coding DNA: TGTGCCAGCAGGATAGGGCAGGGGGCGCACTATGGCTACACCTTC.

This rearrangement joins TRBV18 to TRBJ1-1; D is ambiguous. Trimming removed 3 bases from V and 6 bases from J, with 11 bases in between. The germline V gene encodes CDR1 KGHSH and CDR2 LQKENI. The CDR3 consists of 13 residues. CDR3 coding DNA: TGTGCCAGCTCACCCACACGGGAAGCTGAAGCTTTCTTT. It is translated as CASSPTREAEAFF.

V gene TRBV5-6 combines with J gene TRBJ1-1; 8 nucleotides line up with TRBD1. The CDR3 runs 14 residues. Germline assignment: CDR1 SGHDT and CDR2 YYEEEE. V shed 4 bases and J 1 base; nucleotides not matched to a gene: 3. The CDR3 is CASSRTGRNTEAFF. Here the CDR3 DNA reads TGTGCCAGCAGCAGGACAGGGAGGAACACTGAAGCTTTCTTT.

The chain uses TRBV6-5 and TRBJ1-1; the D is unclear. V was pared by 2 bases and J by 4 bases, with 8 bases between. In germline, CDR1 is MNHEY, CDR2 SVGAGI. This CDR3 contains 13 residues. The chain's CDR3 is CASSYTGGTEAFF. DNA for the CDR3: TGTGCCAGCAGTTACACGGGAGGCACTGAAGCTTTCTTT.

The chain links TRBV19 to TRBJ1-2, with 7 bases matching TRBD1. CDR1 and CDR2 (germline): LNHDA, SQIVND (reference sequence). V lost 5 bases and J lost 2; bases outside the gene matches: 5. The CDR3 length is 14 residues. CDR3 region: CASSERGPNYGYTF. DNA for the CDR3: TGTGCCAGTAGTGAAAGGGGGCCCAACTATGGCTACACCTTC.

The chain is built from TRBV9 and TRBJ1-3; D not certain. The CDR3 covers 17 residues. V was shortened by 0 bases and J by 0 bases, with 13 bases between the two germline ends. Germline CDR1 and CDR2: SGDLS and YYNGEE. This CDR3 is CASSVGVEAYSGNTIYF. DNA for the CDR3: TGTGCCAGCAGCGTAGGTGTCGAGGCGTACTCTGGAAACACCATATATTTT.

The chain is built from TRBV9 and TRBJ2-2; D perhaps matches TRBD2 (6 bases). The ends were cut back, 4 bases at V and 8 bases at J, with 15 bases in the middle. This CDR3 region has 14 residues. Germline CDR1 reads SGDLS; CDR2 reads YYNGEE. CDR3: CASSQGGVSGELFF. The CDR3 DNA is TGTGCCAGCAGCCAAGGAGGGGTTTCTGGGGAGCTGTTTTTT.

The chain carries TRBV7-9 and TRBJ2-7; 10 bases fit TRBD1. V lost 0 bases and J lost 6; bases outside the gene matches: 11. This CDR3 is 17 amino acids long. Germline CDR1 SEHNR, CDR2 FQNEAQ (reference sequence). CDR3 protein: CASSLARWGQGTVEQYF. Written as DNA, the CDR3 is TGTGCCAGCAGCTTAGCGCGTTGGGGACAGGGGACGGTCGAGCAGTACTTC. Full variable domain (rest looked up from reference TRBV7-9 and TRBJ2-7): DTGVSQNPRHKITKRGQNVTFRCDPISEHNRLYWYRQTLGQGPEFLTYFQNEAQLEKSRLLSDRFSAERPKGSFSTLEIQRTEQGDSAMYLCASSLARWGQGTVEQYFGPGTRLTVT.